This T cell receptor (beta chain) was documented in a study of monozygotic twins with inflammatory bowel disease (dated by TCRdb to the late 2010s). Looking at the study overall: In total, 30 or so monozygotic twin pairs made up the full study: 19 Danish pairs, all IBD-discordant, plus nine German pairs, of which four were IBD-concordant and five were IBD-discordant. The search for disease-associated traits relied mainly on comparing, within discordant pairs, IBD patients with their genetically identical healthy co-twins. Each individual had, on average, about 151 000 unique TCRalpha sequences and 181 000 unique TCRbeta sequences available for analysis.

The receptor library was made with 5' RACE. For each TCR library, around 3,500 ng of total RNA was used. For each sample, cDNA was synthesized in eight separate reactions using SMARTScribe reverse transcriptase. Unique molecular identifiers containing a 6-nucleotide sample barcode were introduced through template switching during cDNA synthesis. Two nested PCRs of roughly 15 and 9 cycles amplified the TCRalpha and TCRbeta cDNA, and bead purification followed each PCR. Before amplification, cDNA was treated with uracil DNA-glycosylase and purified using the QIAquick PCR purification kit. The second PCR was the step at which Illumina TruSeq-compatible adapters and sample-specific barcodes were added. Library quality and concentration were assessed using TapeStation and Qubit, and roughly 5 ng of each library was pooled. The pooled libraries were sequenced with 2 x 100 bp reads and custom sequencing primers on an Illumina HiSeq2500 single-index Rapid Run. The paper's data handling went like this. MiGEC version 1.2.6 was used for UMI-based consensus assembly to correct PCR and sequencing errors. MiXCR version 2.1.1 was used for V(D)J alignment, clonotype assembly and CDR3 extraction. Gene usage, clonotype sharing and MAIT/NKT TCR abundance were normalised by analysing the top 1000, 10 000 and 20 000 clonotypes per sample. After downsampling to 27 000 UMIs, diversity was calculated as the inverse Simpson index using the vegan R package. Paired Mann-Whitney U tests on discordant twin pairs were used, with Benjamini-Hochberg multiple-testing correction. Reprocessed by TCRdb, the reads give a single entry per CDR3 protein sequence, without DNA. These V and J calls derive from TCRdb rather than the authors' analysis. The table kept for this sample lists 350,000 to 550,000 distinct CDR3 sequences. The ten largest clones capture 2% to 3% of the sample.

General findings and caveats noted by the study authors: Because patients received different immunosuppressive treatments, the repertoires may have picked up extra background noise and variability between individuals. Fewer clonotypes were shared with other individuals by IBD patients than by healthy twins, most markedly in patients showing signs of disease activity. The results gave no support for a single strong signal or clonotype linked to IBD. Distinction between different T cell subtypes could not be achieved in the analysis. Measured by the inverse Simpson index, TCRbeta repertoire diversity was lower in IBD patients than in their healthy co-twins. Concordant and discordant twins showed no difference in repertoire similarity, possibly because of limited statistical power.

As encoded in the germline V gene, CDR1 is SNHLY while CDR2 is FYNNEI. Inclusive of the bounding cysteine and phenylalanine, the CDR3 is 13 residues long. DNA for this receptor is not on file. A roughly 2.5 ml peripheral blood sample was drawn into PAXgene tubes per donor and stored at -80°C. Without any T cell sorting, total RNA was extracted from whole blood using the PAXgene blood miRNA kit on an automated QIAcube. Deep TCRalpha and TCRbeta repertoire profiling with unique molecular barcoding was performed on peripheral blood of monozygotic twin pairs concordant or discordant for inflammatory bowel disease. For every twin pair, smoking habits were documented, and each individual was categorised as a current, former or never smoker. About this clonotype: Its recognized antigen is unknown.

Sequencing used blood. This clonotype was obtained from a human donor with ulcerative colitis or Crohn's disease, or a healthy co-twin of an affected twin (not recorded which). Recombination linked TRBV2 to TRBJ2-1; TCRdb's assignment of TRBD1 cannot be checked, as there is no DNA. The CDR3 reads as follows: CASRMGVYNEQFF.